This T cell receptor beta chain was captured in a study of identical twins. Broader study findings: Invariant MAIT and iNKT cells may have partly biased zero-insertion analyses. Twin pairs' shared out-of-frame alpha sequences were enriched in low generation probability. In cord blood, abundant beta clonotypes had fewer insertions; memory showed no trend.

cDNA carried unique molecular identifiers, and a universal primer site was added by template switching. Using its own MiXCR run on the 5' RACE reads, TCRdb lists one record per CDR3 protein. The table shows 250,000 or so distinct CDR3 sequences, with roughly 7% occurring only once. In its sample, this clonotype was seen many times. The antigen is undetermined. The germline V and J ends were trimmed by 5 bases and 3 bases, with 11 bases remaining between them. The CDR3 sequence is 14 residues long. The same sample was also studied in work on yellow fever vaccine responses in identical twins.

This chain connects TRBV12-3 or TRBV12-4 to TRBJ1-5; possibly TRBD1 for D (5 bases). This sequence originates from a woman between 18 and 29 years old in good health. Sequencing input: memory (CD45RO+) T cells sorted from blood. CDR3 DNA sequence: TGTGCCAGCAGTCGGGCGGGGACCAATCAGCCCCAGCATTTT. Protein sequence: CASSRAGTNQPQHF.